This T cell receptor beta chain was documented in a study of blood T cell repertoires in COVID-19. Turning to the study itself: The study drew acute and convalescent COVID-19 samples from the United States, Italy and Spain. Nucleic acid was either cDNA or gDNA, and it came from T cells, B-cell-depleted T cells, or PBMCs.

Per the germline V gene, CDR1 is SGHRS and CDR2 is YFSETQ. The ends lost 4 bases at V and 8 bases at J; junction bases unmatched: 14. The CDR3 covers 16 residues. Only a few counts were recorded for this clone. In the original processing: Researchers report that nucleated cell counts were estimated from reference gene primer amplification. Using immunoSEQ multiplex PCR, the repertoire was profiled, and TCRdb retains in-frame clones only, with some absent. That table supplies the V and J calls and clone size; D and trimming were determined from the DNA. The sample has approximately 86,000 clones, roughly 80% seen once.

The origin of this receptor is a man aged 50 or older with acute or convalescent COVID-19. The sample consisted of peripheral blood. The chain carries TRBV5-1 and TRBJ1-4; 7 bases agree with TRBD1. Written as DNA, the CDR3 is TGCGCCAGCAGCCCAGGCGAGGGGGCGCTAAGGGAAAAACTGTTTTTT. It translates to CASSPGEGALREKLFF.